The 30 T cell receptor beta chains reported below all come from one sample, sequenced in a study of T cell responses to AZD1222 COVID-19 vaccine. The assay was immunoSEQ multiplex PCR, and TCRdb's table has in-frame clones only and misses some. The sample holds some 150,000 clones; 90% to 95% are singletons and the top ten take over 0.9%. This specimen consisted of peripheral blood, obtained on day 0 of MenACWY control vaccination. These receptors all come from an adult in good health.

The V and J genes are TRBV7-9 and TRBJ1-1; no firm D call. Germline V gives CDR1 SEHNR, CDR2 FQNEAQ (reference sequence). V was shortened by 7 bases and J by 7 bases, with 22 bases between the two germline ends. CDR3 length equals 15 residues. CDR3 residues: CASIRDRPPENEAFF. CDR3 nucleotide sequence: TGTGCCAGCATCCGAGACCGTCCTCCTGAGAATGAAGCTTTCTTT.

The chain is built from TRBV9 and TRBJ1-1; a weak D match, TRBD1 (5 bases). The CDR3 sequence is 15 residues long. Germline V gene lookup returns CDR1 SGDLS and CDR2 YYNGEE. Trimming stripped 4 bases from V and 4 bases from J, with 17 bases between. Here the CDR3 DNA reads TGTGCCAGCAGCTCGCCCGGGGGTGGGGGCACTGAAGCTTTCTTT. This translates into CASSSPGGGGTEAFF.

In DNA form, the CDR3 reads TGTGCCAGCAGTGAAGTAGGAGGCAGGGGTCTTGGCTACACCTTC. It is translated as CASSEVGGRGLGYTF. This chain uses TRBV2 with TRBJ1-2, with D perhaps TRBD1 (6 bases). The CDR3 has 15 amino acids. V was cut by 1 base and J by 7 bases, with 16 bases left in between. From germline, CDR1 is SNHLY and CDR2 FYNNEI.

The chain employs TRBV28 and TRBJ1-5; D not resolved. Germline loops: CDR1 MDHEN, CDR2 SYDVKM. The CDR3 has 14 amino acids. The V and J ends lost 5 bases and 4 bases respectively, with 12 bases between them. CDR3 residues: CASSPSARNQPQHF. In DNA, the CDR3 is TGTGCCAGCAGTCCCTCGGCTAGGAATCAGCCCCAGCATTTT.

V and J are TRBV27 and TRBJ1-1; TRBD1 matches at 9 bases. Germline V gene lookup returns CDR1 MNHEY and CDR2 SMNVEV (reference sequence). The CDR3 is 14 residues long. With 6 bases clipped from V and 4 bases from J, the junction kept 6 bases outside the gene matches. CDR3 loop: CASSYRGQGTEAFF. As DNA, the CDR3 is TGTGCCAGCAGCTATAGGGGACAGGGCACTGAAGCTTTCTTT.

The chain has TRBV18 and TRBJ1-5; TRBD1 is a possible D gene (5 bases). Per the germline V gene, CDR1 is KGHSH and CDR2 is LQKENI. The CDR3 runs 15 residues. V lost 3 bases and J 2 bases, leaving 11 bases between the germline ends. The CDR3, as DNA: TGTGCCAGCTCACCGGGCGGGGACGGCAATCAGCCCCAGCATTTT. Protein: CASSPGGDGNQPQHF.

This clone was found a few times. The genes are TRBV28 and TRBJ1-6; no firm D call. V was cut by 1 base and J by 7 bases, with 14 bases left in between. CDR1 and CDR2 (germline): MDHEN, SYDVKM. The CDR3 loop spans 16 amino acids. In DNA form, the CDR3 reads TGTGCCAGCAGTTTATTAGTAGGGTTCGGAAATTCACCCCTCCACTTT. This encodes CASSLLVGFGNSPLHF.

The CDR3 reads CASSPAVTSGGAPQGAQYF. The CDR3 bases are TGTGCCAGCAGCCCCGCGGTGACTAGCGGGGGGGCCCCCCAGGGGGCCCAGTACTTC. The chain couples TRBV7-7 to TRBJ2-5, with 14 bases that match TRBD2. V was clipped by 5 bases and J by 9 bases; unmatched bases: 20. CDR1 SSHAT and CDR2 FNYEAQ come from the germline V gene (reference sequence). This CDR3 has 19 residues. The full variable domain, with the rest looked up from reference TRBV7-7 and TRBJ2-5, is GAGVSQSPRYKVTKRGQDVTLRCDPISSHATLYWYQQALGQGPEFLTYFNYEAQPDKSGLPSDRFSAERPEGSISTLTIQRTEQRDSAMYRCASSPAVTSGGAPQGAQYFGPGTRLLVL.

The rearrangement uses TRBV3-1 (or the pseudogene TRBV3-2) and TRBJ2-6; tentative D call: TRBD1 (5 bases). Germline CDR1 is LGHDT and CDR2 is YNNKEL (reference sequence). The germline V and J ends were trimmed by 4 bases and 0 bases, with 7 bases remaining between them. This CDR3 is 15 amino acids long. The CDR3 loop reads CASSPGHSGANVLTF. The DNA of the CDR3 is TGTGCCAGCAGCCCTGGACACTCTGGGGCCAACGTCCTGACTTTC.

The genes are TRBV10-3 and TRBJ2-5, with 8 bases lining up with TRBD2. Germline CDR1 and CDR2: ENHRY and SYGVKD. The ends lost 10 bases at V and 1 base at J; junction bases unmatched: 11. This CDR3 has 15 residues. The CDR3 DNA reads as TGTGCCACGACAGAGGGAGCGGGGGTCCAAGAGACCCAGTACTTC. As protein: CATTEGAGVQETQYF.

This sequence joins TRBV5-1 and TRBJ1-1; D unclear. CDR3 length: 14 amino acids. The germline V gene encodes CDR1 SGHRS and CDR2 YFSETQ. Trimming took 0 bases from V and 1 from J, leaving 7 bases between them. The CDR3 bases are TGCGCCAGCAGCTTGGGTCGGGGGAACACTGAAGCTTTCTTT. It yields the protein CASSLGRGNTEAFF.

The DNA of the CDR3 is TGTGCCACCAGTGACCGTTTTACGGGGTCGAATGAGCAGTTCTTC. The encoded protein is CATSDRFTGSNEQFF. This chain joins TRBV24-1 and TRBJ2-1, with a weak D call TRBD2 (5 bases). CDR3 length equals 15 residues. The V and J ends lost 4 bases and 7 bases respectively, with 16 bases between them. Per germline, CDR1 KGHDR and CDR2 SFDVKD.

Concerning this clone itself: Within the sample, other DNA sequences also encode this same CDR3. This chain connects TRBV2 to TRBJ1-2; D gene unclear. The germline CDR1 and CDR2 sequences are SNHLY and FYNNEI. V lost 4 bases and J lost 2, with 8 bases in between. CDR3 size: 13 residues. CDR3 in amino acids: CASSAGPNYGYTF. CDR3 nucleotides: TGTGCCAGCAGTGCTGGACCGAACTATGGCTACACCTTC. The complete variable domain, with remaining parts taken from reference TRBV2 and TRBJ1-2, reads EPEVTQTPSHQVTQMGQEVILRCVPISNHLYFYWYRQILGQKVEFLVSFYNNEISEKSEIFDDQFSVERPDGSNFTLKIRSTKLEDSAMYFCASSAGPNYGYTFGSGTRLTVV.

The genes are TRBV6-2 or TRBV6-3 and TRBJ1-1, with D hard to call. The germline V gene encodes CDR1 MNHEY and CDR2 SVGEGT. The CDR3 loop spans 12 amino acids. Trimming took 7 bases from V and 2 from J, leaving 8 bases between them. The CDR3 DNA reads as TGTGCCAGCACCCCTTTCAACACTGAAGCTTTCTTT. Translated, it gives CASTPFNTEAFF.

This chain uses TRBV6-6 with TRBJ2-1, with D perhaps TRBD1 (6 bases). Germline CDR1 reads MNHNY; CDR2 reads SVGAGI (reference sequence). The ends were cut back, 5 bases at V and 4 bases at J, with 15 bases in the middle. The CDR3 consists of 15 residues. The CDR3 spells CASSPTGHPYNEQFF. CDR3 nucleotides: TGTGCCAGCAGTCCCACGGGACACCCATACAATGAGCAGTTCTTC.

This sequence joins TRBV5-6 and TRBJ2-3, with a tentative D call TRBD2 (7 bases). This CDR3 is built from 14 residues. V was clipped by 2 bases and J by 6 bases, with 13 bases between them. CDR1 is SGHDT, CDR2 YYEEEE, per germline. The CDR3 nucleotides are TGTGCCAGCAGCTTAGGCGGGGGCAAGGATACGCAGTATTTT. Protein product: CASSLGGGKDTQYF.

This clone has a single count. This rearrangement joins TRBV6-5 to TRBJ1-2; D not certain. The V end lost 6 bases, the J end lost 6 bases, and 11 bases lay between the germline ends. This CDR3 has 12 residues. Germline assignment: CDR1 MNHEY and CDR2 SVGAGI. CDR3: CASRRAGDGYTF. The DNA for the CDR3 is TGTGCCAGCAGACGCGCTGGGGATGGCTACACCTTC.

For the CDR3, the DNA is TGCGCCAGCAGTGTGTCGATGTTAACTAATGAAAAACTGTTTTTT. Encoded protein: CASSVSMLTNEKLFF. The chain employs TRBV10-2 and TRBJ1-4, with D unclear. The CDR3 length is 15 residues. CDR1 and CDR2 (germline): WSHSY, SAAADI. Trimming pared 4 bases from V and 1 base from J, leaving 10 bases between.

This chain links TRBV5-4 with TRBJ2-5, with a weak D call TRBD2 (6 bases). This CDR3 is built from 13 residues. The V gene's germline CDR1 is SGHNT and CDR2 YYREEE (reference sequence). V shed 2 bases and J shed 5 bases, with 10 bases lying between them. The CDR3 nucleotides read TGTGCCAGCAGCTTCGGCGGGGTGGAGACCCAGTACTTC. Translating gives CASSFGGVETQYF.

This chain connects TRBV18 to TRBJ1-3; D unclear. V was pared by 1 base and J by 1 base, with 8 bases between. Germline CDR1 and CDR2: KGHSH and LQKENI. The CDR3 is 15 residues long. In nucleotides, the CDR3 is TGTGCCAGCTCACCACTCCATACATCTGGAAACACCATATATTTT. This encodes CASSPLHTSGNTIYF.

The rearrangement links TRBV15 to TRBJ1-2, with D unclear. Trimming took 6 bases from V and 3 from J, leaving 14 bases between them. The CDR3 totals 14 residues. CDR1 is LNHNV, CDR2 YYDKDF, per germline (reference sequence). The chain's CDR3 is CATRKGSSYYGYTF. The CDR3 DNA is TGTGCCACCAGGAAAGGCTCTTCTTACTATGGCTACACCTTC. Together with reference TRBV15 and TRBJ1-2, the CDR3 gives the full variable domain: DAMVIQNPRYQVTQFGKPVTLSCSQTLNHNVMYWYQQKSSQAPKLLFHYYDKDFNNEADTPDNFQSRRPNTSFCFLDIRSPGLGDTAMYLCATRKGSSYYGYTFGSGTRLTVV.

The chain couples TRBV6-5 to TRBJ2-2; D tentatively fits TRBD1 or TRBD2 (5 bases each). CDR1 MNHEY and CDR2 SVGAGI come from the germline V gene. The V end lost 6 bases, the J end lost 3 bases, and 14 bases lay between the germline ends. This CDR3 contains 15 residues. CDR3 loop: CASSITGGYTGELFF. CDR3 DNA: TGTGCCAGCAGCATTACTGGGGGATACACCGGGGAGCTGTTTTTT.

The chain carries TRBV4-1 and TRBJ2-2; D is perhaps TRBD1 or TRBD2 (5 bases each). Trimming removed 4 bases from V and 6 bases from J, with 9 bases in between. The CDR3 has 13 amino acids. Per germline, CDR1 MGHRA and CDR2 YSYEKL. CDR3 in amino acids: CASSPQGAGELFF. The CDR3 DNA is TGCGCCAGCAGCCCGCAGGGAGCCGGGGAGCTGTTTTTT.

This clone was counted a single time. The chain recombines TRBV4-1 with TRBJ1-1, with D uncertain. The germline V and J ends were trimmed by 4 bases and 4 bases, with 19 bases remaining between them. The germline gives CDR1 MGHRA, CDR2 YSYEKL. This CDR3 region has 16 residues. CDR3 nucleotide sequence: TGCGCCAGCAGCCCCTCAATAACGGGAACTCGCACTGAAGCTTTCTTT. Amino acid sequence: CASSPSITGTRTEAFF.

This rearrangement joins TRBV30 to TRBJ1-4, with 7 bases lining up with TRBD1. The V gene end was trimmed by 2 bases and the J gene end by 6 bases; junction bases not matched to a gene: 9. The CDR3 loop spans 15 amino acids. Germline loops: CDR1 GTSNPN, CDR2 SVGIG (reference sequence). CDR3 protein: CAWSLQGQLHEKLFF. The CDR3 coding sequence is TGTGCCTGGAGTCTACAGGGACAGTTACATGAAAAACTGTTTTTT.

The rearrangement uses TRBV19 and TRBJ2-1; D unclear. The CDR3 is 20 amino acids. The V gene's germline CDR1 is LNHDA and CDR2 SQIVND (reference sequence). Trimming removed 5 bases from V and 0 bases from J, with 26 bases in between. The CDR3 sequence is CASSPTRRAGLGSSYNEQFF. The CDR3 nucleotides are TGTGCCAGTAGTCCCACCCGACGGGCAGGTTTGGGAAGCTCCTACAATGAGCAGTTCTTC. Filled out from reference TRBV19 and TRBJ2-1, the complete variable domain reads DGGITQSPKYLFRKEGQNVTLSCEQNLNHDAMYWYRQDPGQGLRLIYYSQIVNDFQKGDIAEGYSVSREKKESFPLTVTSAQKNPTAFYLCASSPTRRAGLGSSYNEQFFGPGTRLTVL.

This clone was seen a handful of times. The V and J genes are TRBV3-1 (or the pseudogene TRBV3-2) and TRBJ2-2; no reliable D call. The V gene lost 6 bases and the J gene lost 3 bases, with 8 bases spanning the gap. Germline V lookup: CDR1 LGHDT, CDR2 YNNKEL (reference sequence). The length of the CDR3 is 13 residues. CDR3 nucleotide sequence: TGTGCCAGCAGACAGAGTGACACCGGGGAGCTGTTTTTT. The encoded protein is CASRQSDTGELFF.

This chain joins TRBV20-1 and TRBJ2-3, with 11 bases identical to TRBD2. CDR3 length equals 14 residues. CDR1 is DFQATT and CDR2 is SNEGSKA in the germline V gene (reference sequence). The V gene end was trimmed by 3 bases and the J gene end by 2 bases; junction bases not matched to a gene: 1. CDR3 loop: CSASSGGDTDTQYF. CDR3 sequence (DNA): TGCAGTGCTAGTAGCGGGGGGGACACAGATACGCAGTATTTT.

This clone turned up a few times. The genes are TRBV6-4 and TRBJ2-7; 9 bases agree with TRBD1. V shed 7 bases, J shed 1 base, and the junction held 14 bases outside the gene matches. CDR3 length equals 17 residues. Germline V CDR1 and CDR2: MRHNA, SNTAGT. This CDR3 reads CASIPGTGRVRSYEQYF. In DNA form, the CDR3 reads TGTGCCAGCATCCCCGGGACAGGGAGGGTGAGATCCTACGAGCAGTACTTC.

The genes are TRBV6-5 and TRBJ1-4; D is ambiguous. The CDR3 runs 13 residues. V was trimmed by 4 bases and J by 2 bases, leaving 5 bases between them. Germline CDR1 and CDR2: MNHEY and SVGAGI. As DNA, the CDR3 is TGTGCCAGCAGTTGGACGACTAATGAAAAACTGTTTTTT. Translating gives CASSWTTNEKLFF.